This T cell receptor beta chain appears in the sequencing data of a study of post-analysis software for immune sequencing data. Study results and caveats: Roughly five TRBV segments were more frequent in patients than controls; TRBV5-6, TRBV5-1 and TRBV20-1 belonged to this group. A significant reduction in normalized Chao1 diversity was observed in multiple sclerosis patients versus controls.

To note about this clonotype: Its antigen is currently unknown.

Trimming took off 6 bases at V and 1 base at J, with 12 bases between the two ends. Germline lookup yields CDR1 KGHSH and CDR2 LQKENI. The CDR3 has 14 residues. cDNA libraries for TCR beta contained unique molecular identifiers. Via MiXCR, TCRdb re-called the PCR reads, giving one row per CDR3 protein. Of hundreds of thousands of distinct CDR3 sequences listed, 25% to 30% are singletons. The sequenced sample consisted of blood. This chain links TRBV18 with TRBJ1-1; D gene unclear. The TCR was taken from a girl aged 5-17 years with multiple sclerosis. The DNA for the CDR3 is TGTGCCAGCTCTGACTCCGCGGGGAACACTGAAGCTTTCTTT. Amino acids: CASSDSAGNTEAFF.